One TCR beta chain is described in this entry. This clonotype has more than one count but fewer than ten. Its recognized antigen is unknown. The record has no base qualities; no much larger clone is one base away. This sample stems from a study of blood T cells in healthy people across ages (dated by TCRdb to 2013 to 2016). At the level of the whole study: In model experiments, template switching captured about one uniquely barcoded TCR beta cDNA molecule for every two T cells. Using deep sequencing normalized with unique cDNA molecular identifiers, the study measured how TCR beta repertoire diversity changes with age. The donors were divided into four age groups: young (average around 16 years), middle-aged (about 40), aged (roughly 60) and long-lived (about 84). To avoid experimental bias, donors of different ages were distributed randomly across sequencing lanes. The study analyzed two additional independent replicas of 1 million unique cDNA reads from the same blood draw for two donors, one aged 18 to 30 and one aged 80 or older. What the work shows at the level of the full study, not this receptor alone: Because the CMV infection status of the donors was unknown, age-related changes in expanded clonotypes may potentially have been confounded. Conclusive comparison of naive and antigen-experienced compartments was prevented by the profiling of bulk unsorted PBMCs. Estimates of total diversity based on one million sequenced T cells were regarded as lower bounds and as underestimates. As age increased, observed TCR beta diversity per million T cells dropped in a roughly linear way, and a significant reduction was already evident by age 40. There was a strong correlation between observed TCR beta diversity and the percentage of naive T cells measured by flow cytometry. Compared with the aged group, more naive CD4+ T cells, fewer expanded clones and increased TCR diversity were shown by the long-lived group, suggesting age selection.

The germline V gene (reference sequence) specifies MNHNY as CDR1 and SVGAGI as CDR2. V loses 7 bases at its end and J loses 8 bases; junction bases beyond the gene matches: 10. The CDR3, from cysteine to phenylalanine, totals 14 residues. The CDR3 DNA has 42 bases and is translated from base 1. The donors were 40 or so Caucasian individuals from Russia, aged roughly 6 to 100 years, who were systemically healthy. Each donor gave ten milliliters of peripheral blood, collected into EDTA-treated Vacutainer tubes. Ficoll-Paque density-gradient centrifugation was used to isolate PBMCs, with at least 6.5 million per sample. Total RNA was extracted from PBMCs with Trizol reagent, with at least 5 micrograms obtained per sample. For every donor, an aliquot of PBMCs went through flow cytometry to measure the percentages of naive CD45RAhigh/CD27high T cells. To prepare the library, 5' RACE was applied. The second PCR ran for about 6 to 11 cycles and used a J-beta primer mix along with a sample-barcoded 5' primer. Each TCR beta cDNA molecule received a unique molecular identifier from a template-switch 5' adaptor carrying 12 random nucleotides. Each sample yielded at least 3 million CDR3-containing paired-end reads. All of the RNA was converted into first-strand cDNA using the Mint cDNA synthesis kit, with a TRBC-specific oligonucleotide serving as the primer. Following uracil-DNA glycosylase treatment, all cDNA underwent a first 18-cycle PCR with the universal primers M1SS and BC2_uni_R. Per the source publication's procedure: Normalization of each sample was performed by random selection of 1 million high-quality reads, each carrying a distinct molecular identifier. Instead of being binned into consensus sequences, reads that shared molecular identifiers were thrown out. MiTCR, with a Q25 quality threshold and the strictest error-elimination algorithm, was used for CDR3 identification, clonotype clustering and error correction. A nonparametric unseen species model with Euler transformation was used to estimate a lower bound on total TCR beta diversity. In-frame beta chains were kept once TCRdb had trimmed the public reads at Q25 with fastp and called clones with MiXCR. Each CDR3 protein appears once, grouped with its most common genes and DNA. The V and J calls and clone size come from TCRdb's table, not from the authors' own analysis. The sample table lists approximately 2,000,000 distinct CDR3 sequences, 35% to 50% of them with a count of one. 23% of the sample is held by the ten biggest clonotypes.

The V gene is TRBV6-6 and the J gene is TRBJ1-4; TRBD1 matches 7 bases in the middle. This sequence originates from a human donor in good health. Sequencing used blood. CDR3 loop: CASKPTGAWEKLFF. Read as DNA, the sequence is TGTGCCAGCAAACCCACAGGGGCCTGGGAAAAACTGTTTTTT.